These T cell receptor beta chains were read from a single sample in a study of human T cells and chemical hapten exposure. One entry per CDR3 protein results from TCRdb running MiXCR on the RACE reads. The repertoire holds 130,000 or so distinct CDR3 sequences, with around 8.3% as singletons. Sequences were obtained from whole blood. The receptors shown here come from a male donor in good health. Some clones in this sample may be carry-over from other donors' samples. CDR3s include the opening cysteine and the closing phenylalanine or tryptophan. A D gene is named only where the DNA matches it firmly. Rows may omit the clone size; those that give it use once, few, many or a size class.

clone size	V gene	D gene	J gene	CDR3 protein	CDR3 DNA
many	TRBV12-3/TRBV12-4	.	TRBJ2-7	CASSLRGLGDYEQYF	TGTGCCAGCAGTTTACGAGGGCTGGGGGACTACGAGCAGTACTTC
many	TRBV20-1	.	TRBJ1-1	CSAGGRYTEAFF	TGCAGTGCGGGAGGGAGGTACACTGAAGCTTTCTTT
.	TRBV5-4	.	TRBJ1-4	CASSLAGRGKEKLFF	TGTGCCAGCAGCTTGGCAGGAAGGGGAAAAGAAAAACTGTTTTTT
many	TRBV29-1	.	TRBJ1-2	CSARQDYGYTF	TGCAGCGCTCGACAGGACTATGGCTACACCTTC
.	TRBV12-3/TRBV12-4	.	TRBJ1-6	CASRQGVYNSPLHF	TGTGCCAGCAGACAGGGAGTCTATAATTCACCCCTCCACTTT
many	TRBV2	.	TRBJ2-7	CASMIVEGPYEQYF	TGTGCCTCTATGATTGTTGAGGGACCCTACGAGCAGTACTTC
many	TRBV7-9	.	TRBJ2-5	CASSPPLWRETQYF	TGTGCCAGCAGCCCTCCGTTGTGGAGGGAGACCCAGTACTTC
.	TRBV7-6	.	TRBJ1-5	CASIIAPVDGSNQPQHF	TGTGCCAGCATCATAGCCCCCGTCGACGGTAGCAATCAGCCCCAGCATTTT
many	TRBV10-2	.	TRBJ2-3	CASSEIGGKTDTQYF	TGCGCCAGCAGTGAGATCGGAGGGAAAACAGATACGCAGTATTTT
many	TRBV5-1	TRBD2	TRBJ2-1	CASSSTSGSYNEQFF	TGCGCCAGCAGCTCTACTAGCGGGAGTTACAATGAGCAGTTCTTC
.	TRBV12-3/TRBV12-4	TRBD1	TRBJ1-6	CASSPGQGSPLHF	TGTGCCAGCAGTCCAGGACAGGGTTCACCCCTCCACTTT
.	TRBV27	.	TRBJ2-3	CASTARGADTQYF	TGTGCCAGCACAGCGAGAGGGGCAGATACGCAGTATTTT
few	TRBV19	.	TRBJ1-2	CASSASDRLDWYGYTF	TGTGCCAGTAGTGCCTCGGACCGCCTTGATTGGTATGGCTACACCTTC
many	TRBV9	.	TRBJ2-5	CASSVGAGPSETQYF	TGTGCCAGCAGCGTAGGAGCAGGACCATCGGAGACCCAGTACTTC
.	TRBV19	TRBD2	TRBJ2-7	CAVTAGGPHEQYF	TGTGCCGTTACGGCGGGAGGGCCCCACGAGCAGTACTTC
many	TRBV20-1	.	TRBJ1-2	CSARDPTRANYGYTF	TGCAGTGCTAGAGACCCTACCAGGGCTAACTATGGCTACACCTTC
few	TRBV3-1	TRBD1	TRBJ2-4	CASSQETQGVKNIQYF	TGTGCCAGCAGCCAAGAGACCCAGGGGGTCAAAAACATTCAGTACTTC
few	TRBV12-5	.	TRBJ2-7	CASGLVGPYEQYF	TGTGCTAGTGGTTTGGTAGGACCCTACGAGCAGTACTTC
.	TRBV7-3	TRBD2	TRBJ2-5	CASSLAGGPIETQYF	TGTGCCAGCAGCTTAGCGGGGGGGCCGATCGAGACCCAGTACTTC
few	TRBV5-1	.	TRBJ2-7	CASSLTGSFSYEQYF	TGCGCCAGCAGCTTGACAGGGAGCTTCTCCTACGAGCAGTACTTC